The rows below give T cell receptor beta chains drawn from one sample of a study of blood T cell repertoires in COVID-19. The method was immunoSEQ multiplex PCR; TCRdb's version includes in-frame clones alone and lacks a portion of them. The sample holds 150,000 to 200,000 clones, 80% seen once. The sample was PBMCs or T cells enriched from blood (not recorded which). These receptors were collected from a woman aged 55-70 years who had recovered from COVID-19. The CDR3 runs from the conserved cysteine through the conserved F or W. A D gene is named only where the DNA matches it firmly. Size values are once, few and many counts, or a class for expanded clones, and some rows have none.

j_call cdr3_length d_call v_call clone_size cdr3_aa cdr3_nt
TRBJ2-4 16 . TRBV19 . CASRTSSVGAKNIQYF TGTGCCAGTCGAACCTCTAGCGTCGGAGCCAAAAACATTCAGTACTTC
TRBJ2-7 15 TRBD1 TRBV5-6 . CASRETGQGSYEQYF TGTGCCAGCAGGGAAACGGGACAGGGCTCCTACGAGCAGTACTTC
TRBJ2-5 16 TRBD1 TRBV18 . CASSQSGTGPYETQYF TGTGCCAGCTCACAATCCGGGACAGGGCCCTATGAGACCCAGTACTTC
TRBJ1-1 15 TRBD1 TRBV9 . CASSGQGQSNTEAFF TGTGCCAGCAGCGGCCAGGGACAGTCGAACACTGAAGCTTTCTTT
TRBJ1-5 14 . TRBV6-5 . CATEQRGASQPQHF TGTGCCACCGAGCAACGGGGGGCTAGCCAGCCCCAGCATTTT
TRBJ2-7 16 TRBD1 TRBV19 . CASSILQGAPEYEQYF TGTGCCAGTAGTATTTTACAGGGGGCGCCCGAATACGAGCAGTACTTC
TRBJ2-3 15 TRBD2 TRBV7-7 . CASSLSGGDTDTQYF TGTGCCAGCAGCCTTAGCGGGGGGGACACAGATACGCAGTATTTT
TRBJ1-2 18 TRBD1 TRBV29-1 . CSVAPGPLAPTGGYGYTF TGCAGCGTTGCGCCCGGACCTTTAGCCCCGACAGGGGGGTATGGCTACACCTTC
TRBJ2-1 16 . TRBV7-9 few CASSSPGGRAYNEQFF TGTGCCAGCAGCTCCCCGGGGGGCCGGGCCTACAATGAGCAGTTCTTC
TRBJ2-3 13 TRBD2 TRBV2 . CASSGGAQDTQYF TGTGCCAGCAGCGGGGGGGCCCAAGATACGCAGTATTTT
TRBJ1-2 16 . TRBV3-1/TRBV3-2 . CASSHLPSGANYGYTF TGTGCCAGCAGCCACCTCCCGTCAGGGGCTAACTATGGCTACACCTTC
TRBJ1-1 15 . TRBV5-4 . CASSLYRELNTEAFF TGTGCCAGCAGCTTGTATAGGGAGCTGAACACTGAAGCTTTCTTT
TRBJ2-7 16 TRBD2 TRBV5-6 once CASSLERGGGSLKQYF TGTGCCAGCAGCTTGGAGCGGGGGGGCGGTTCCCTAAAGCAGTACTTC
TRBJ1-6 15 TRBD1 TRBV18 few CASSPHPGGNSPLHF TGTGCCAGCTCACCACATCCAGGGGGTAATTCACCCCTCCACTTT
TRBJ2-1 17 TRBD1 TRBV27 . CASSLFSRQGAHNEQFF TGTGCCAGCAGTTTATTTAGTCGGCAGGGGGCCCACAATGAGCAGTTCTTC
TRBJ1-1 15 TRBD1 TRBV7-9 . CASSPIDRANTEAFF TGTGCCAGCAGCCCTATCGACAGGGCGAACACTGAAGCTTTCTTT
TRBJ1-5 14 TRBD1 TRBV5-1 . CTELTGQLNQPQHF TGCACTGAGCTGACGGGACAGCTAAATCAGCCCCAGCATTTT
TRBJ2-7 15 TRBD2 TRBV9 . CASSVDAGGIYEQYF TGTGCCAGCAGCGTAGATGCGGGGGGGATATACGAGCAGTACTTC
TRBJ1-1 13 . TRBV9 . CASTREMNTEAFF TGTGCCAGCACGAGGGAAATGAACACTGAAGCTTTCTTT
TRBJ1-2 13 TRBD1 TRBV5-1 . CASSLGQGPGYTF TGCGCCAGCAGCTTGGGACAGGGTCCCGGCTACACCTTC
TRBJ2-7 13 . TRBV7-9 . CASSGGATLEQYF TGTGCCAGCAGCGGGGGGGCCACTTTGGAGCAGTACTTC
TRBJ1-1 13 . TRBV12-3/TRBV12-4 . CASSLRYNSEAFF TGTGCCAGCAGTTTAAGATATAATAGTGAAGCTTTCTTT
TRBJ1-2 13 . TRBV29-1 . CSVESVALSSYTF TGCAGCGTTGAAAGCGTGGCATTAAGTAGCTACACCTTC
TRBJ2-3 14 TRBD2 TRBV7-2 . CASSLGRGGDTQYF TGTGCCAGCAGCTTAGGGCGGGGGGGCGATACGCAGTATTTT
TRBJ1-2 14 TRBD1 TRBV29-1 . CSVNTGTGGFGYTF TGCAGCGTCAACACCGGGACAGGGGGCTTTGGCTACACCTTC
TRBJ1-6 14 . TRBV3-1/TRBV3-2 . CASSQVEGRSPLHF TGTGCCAGCAGCCAAGTAGAGGGCCGATCACCCCTCCACTTT
TRBJ2-1 15 TRBD2 TRBV5-6 . CASSIGTSGFNEQFF TGTGCCAGCAGTATAGGGACTAGCGGGTTCAATGAGCAGTTCTTC
TRBJ2-7 15 . TRBV18 . CASSPPSQGAYEQYF TGTGCCAGCTCACCACCTAGTCAGGGCGCCTACGAGCAGTACTTC
TRBJ1-2 11 . TRBV28 . CASRTGRGYTF TGTGCCAGCAGGACAGGCCGTGGCTACACCTTC
TRBJ2-7 14 TRBD2 TRBV7-2 once CASSLGLAGFEQYF TGTGCCAGCAGCTTAGGACTAGCGGGGTTCGAGCAGTACTTC
TRBJ1-2 14 . TRBV5-1 once CASSTLDGASGYTF TGCGCCAGCAGCACGCTAGACGGAGCTTCCGGCTACACCTTC
TRBJ2-7 15 TRBD1 TRBV5-1 . CASSGGTGKYYEQYF TGCGCCAGCAGCGGGGGGACAGGGAAGTACTACGAGCAGTACTTC
TRBJ1-6 16 TRBD1 TRBV5-1 . CASSLSFGQGGSPLHF TGCGCCAGCAGCTTATCCTTTGGACAGGGCGGATCACCCCTCCACTTT
TRBJ2-7 13 . TRBV7-6 . CASSTTPGYEQYF TGTGCCAGCAGCACTACCCCGGGATACGAGCAGTACTTC
TRBJ1-2 16 . TRBV3-1/TRBV3-2 . CASSWWGRGANYGYTF TGTGCCAGCAGCTGGTGGGGGCGAGGAGCTAACTATGGCTACACCTTC
TRBJ2-5 12 . TRBV6-1 . CASSSRRETQYF TGTGCCAGCAGTTCCCGCCGGGAGACCCAGTACTTC
TRBJ2-5 17 . TRBV11-2 once CASSRRGGGGAKETQYF TGTGCCAGCAGCCGGAGGGGTGGAGGGGGGGCAAAAGAGACCCAGTACTTC
TRBJ2-7 12 TRBD2 TRBV3-1/TRBV3-2 . CASRGGDYEQYF TGTGCCAGCAGGGGGGGGGACTACGAGCAGTACTTC
TRBJ1-1 14 . TRBV9 . CASSVVGANTEAFF TGTGCCAGCAGCGTAGTTGGGGCGAACACTGAAGCTTTCTTT
TRBJ1-3 14 . TRBV20-1 . CSASRTGTGNTIYF TGCAGTGCTAGTAGAACAGGGACTGGAAACACCATATATTTT
TRBJ1-2 13 . TRBV2 once CASTPSREYGYTF TGTGCCAGCACCCCCTCCCGGGAGTATGGCTACACCTTC
TRBJ1-1 13 . TRBV18 . CASSLNRKTEAFF TGTGCCAGCTCCCTTAACAGGAAAACTGAAGCTTTCTTT
TRBJ1-1 12 . TRBV6-2/TRBV6-3 . CASSDQGPEAFF TGTGCCAGCAGCGACCAGGGTCCTGAAGCTTTCTTT
TRBJ1-6 11 . TRBV12-3/TRBV12-4 few CASSLAGPLHF TGTGCCAGCAGTTTGGCGGGACCCCTCCACTTT
TRBJ2-3 12 . TRBV30 many CAWSVRKPTQYF TGTGCCTGGAGTGTGCGGAAACCAACGCAGTATTTT
TRBJ2-7 15 TRBD1 TRBV5-1 . CASSLGGQAAYEQYF TGCGCCAGCAGCTTGGGGGGACAGGCCGCCTACGAGCAGTACTTC